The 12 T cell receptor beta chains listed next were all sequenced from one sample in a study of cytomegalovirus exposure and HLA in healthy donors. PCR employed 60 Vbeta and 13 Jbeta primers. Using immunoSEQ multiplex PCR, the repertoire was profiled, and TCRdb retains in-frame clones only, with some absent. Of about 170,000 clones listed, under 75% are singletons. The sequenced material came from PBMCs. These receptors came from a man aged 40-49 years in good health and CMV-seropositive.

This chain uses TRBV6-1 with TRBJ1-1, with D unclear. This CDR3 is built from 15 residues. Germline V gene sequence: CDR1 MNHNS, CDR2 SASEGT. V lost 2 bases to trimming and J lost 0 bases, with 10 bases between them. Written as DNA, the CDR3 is TGTGCCAGCAGTGAAATGGCTGGCCTGAACACTGAAGCTTTCTTT. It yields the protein CASSEMAGLNTEAFF.

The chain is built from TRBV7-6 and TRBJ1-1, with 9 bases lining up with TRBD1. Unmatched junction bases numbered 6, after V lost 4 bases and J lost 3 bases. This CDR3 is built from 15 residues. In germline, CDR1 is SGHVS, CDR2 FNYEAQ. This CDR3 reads CASSSTGGIDTEAFF. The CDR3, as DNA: TGTGCCAGCAGCTCGACAGGGGGAATTGACACTGAAGCTTTCTTT.

The CDR3 here is CASSISPGDYEQYF. CDR3 nucleotides: TGCGCCAGCAGCATCTCCCCGGGAGACTACGAGCAGTACTTC. The chain joins TRBV5-1 to TRBJ2-7; possibly TRBD2 for D (6 bases). Germline CDR1 and CDR2: SGHRS and YFSETQ. V was shortened by 4 bases and J by 3 bases, with 14 bases between the two germline ends. CDR3 length: 14 amino acids.

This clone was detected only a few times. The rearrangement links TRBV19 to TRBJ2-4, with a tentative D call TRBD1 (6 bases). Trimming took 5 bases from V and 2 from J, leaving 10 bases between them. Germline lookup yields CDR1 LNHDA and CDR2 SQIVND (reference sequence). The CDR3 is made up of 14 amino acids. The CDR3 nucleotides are TGTGCCAGTAGTCCCGGACAGTCCAAAAACATTCAGTACTTC. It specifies CASSPGQSKNIQYF. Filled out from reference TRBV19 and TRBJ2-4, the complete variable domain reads DGGITQSPKYLFRKEGQNVTLSCEQNLNHDAMYWYRQDPGQGLRLIYYSQIVNDFQKGDIAEGYSVSREKKESFPLTVTSAQKNPTAFYLCASSPGQSKNIQYFGAGTRLSVL.

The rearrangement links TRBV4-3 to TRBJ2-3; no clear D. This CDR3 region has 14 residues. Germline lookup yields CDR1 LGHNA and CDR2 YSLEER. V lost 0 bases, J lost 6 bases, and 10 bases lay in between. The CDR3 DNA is TGCGCCAGCAGCCAAGAATCCTTGGGCGATACGCAGTATTTT. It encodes CASSQESLGDTQYF.

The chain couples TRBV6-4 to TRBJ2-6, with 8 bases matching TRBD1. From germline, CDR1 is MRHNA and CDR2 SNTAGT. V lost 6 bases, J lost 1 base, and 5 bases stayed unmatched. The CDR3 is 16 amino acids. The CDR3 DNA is TGTGCCAGCAGCGTTAACAGGGGGTCTGGGGCCAACGTCCTGACTTTC. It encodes CASSVNRGSGANVLTF.

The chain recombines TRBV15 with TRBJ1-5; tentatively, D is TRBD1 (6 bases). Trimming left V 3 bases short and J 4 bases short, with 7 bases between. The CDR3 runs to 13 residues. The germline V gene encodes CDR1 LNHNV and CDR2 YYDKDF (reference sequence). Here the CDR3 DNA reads TGTGCCACCAGCAGGACAGGTAATCAGCCCCAGCATTTT. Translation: CATSRTGNQPQHF.

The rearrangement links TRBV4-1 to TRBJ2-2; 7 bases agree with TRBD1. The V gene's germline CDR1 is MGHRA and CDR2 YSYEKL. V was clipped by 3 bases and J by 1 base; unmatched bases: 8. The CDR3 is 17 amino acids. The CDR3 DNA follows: TGCGCCAGCAGCCACCCATCAGGGGGAATGAACACCGGGGAGCTGTTTTTT. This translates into CASSHPSGGMNTGELFF.

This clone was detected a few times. The CDR3, as DNA: TGTGCCAGCAGCTTGGTGTCGGACACTGAAGCTTTCTTT. It translates to CASSLVSDTEAFF. The chain employs TRBV5-6 and TRBJ1-1, with no clear D. Germline CDR1 is SGHDT and CDR2 is YYEEEE. The CDR3 consists of 13 residues. The V and J ends lost 0 bases and 3 bases respectively, with 6 bases between them.

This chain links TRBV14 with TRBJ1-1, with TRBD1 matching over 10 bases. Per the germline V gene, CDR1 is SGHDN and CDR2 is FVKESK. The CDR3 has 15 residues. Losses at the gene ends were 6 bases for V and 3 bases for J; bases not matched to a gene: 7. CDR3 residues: CASRQTGGQYTEAFF. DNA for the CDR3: TGTGCCAGCAGGCAGACAGGGGGCCAGTACACTGAAGCTTTCTTT.

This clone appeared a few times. CDR3 nucleotide sequence: TGTGCCAGTAATCCGACAGGGGGAGGATATGGCTACACCTTC. Translation gives CASNPTGGGYGYTF. The rearrangement joins TRBV19 to TRBJ1-2; TRBD1 aligns across 9 bases. The CDR3 loop spans 14 amino acids. Germline trimming cut 7 bases from V and 5 bases from J; bases unmatched to any gene: 8. Per germline, CDR1 LNHDA and CDR2 SQIVND (reference sequence).

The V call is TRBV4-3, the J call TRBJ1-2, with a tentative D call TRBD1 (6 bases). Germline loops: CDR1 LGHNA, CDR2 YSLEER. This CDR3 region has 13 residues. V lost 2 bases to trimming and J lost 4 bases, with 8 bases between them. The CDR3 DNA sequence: TGCGCCAGCAGCCAAAGGGGGTTCTATGGCTACACCTTC. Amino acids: CASSQRGFYGYTF.